These 13 T cell receptor beta chains were all obtained from the same sample, sequenced in a study of blood T cells in healthy people across ages. The second PCR ran about 6 to 11 cycles with a sample-barcoded 5' primer and J-beta primers. TCRdb ran MiXCR on the 5' RACE reads and lists one entry per CDR3 protein. Here the sample spans 850,000 to 950,000 distinct CDR3 sequences, around 26% being singletons. The sample was blood. All receptors come from a woman of 80 years or more in good health.

The chain uses TRBV4-3 and TRBJ2-3; the match to TRBD2 covers 11 bases. V dropped 0 bases and J dropped 4; count of bases not matched to a gene: 9. CDR1 is LGHNA and CDR2 is YSLEER in the germline V gene. The CDR3 runs 18 residues. CDR3 bases: TGCGCCAGCAGCCAAGACCCCTTAGCGGGGGGGCGGGCAGATACGCAGTATTTT. Translated, it gives CASSQDPLAGGRADTQYF.

The rearrangement links TRBV18 to TRBJ2-7; D may be TRBD2 (6 bases). The CDR3 contains 13 residues. Trimming removed 5 bases from V and 0 bases from J, with 8 bases in between. CDR1 and CDR2 from the germline V gene are KGHSH and LQKENI. This chain's CDR3 is CASSGGTSYEQYF. The CDR3 coding sequence is TGTGCCAGCTCAGGGGGGACCTCCTACGAGCAGTACTTC.

Points on this clonotype: This may come from a read error, since a much larger clone is one base off. The chain combines TRBV6-1 with TRBJ2-1; 12 positions agree with TRBD2. TRBJ2-7 matches the DNA end more closely, so the J call is doubtful. The CDR3 runs 17 residues. CDR1 is MNHNS and CDR2 is SASEGT in the germline V gene. CDR3 coding DNA: TGTGCCAGCAGGACTAGCGGGGGCCCATCCCTATACAATGAGCAGTACTTC. Translated, it gives CASRTSGGPSLYNEQYF.

This clonotype came up a few times. V is TRBV27 and J is TRBJ2-5; possibly TRBD1 for D (6 bases). The CDR3 consists of 15 residues. V lost 6 bases, J lost 2 bases, and 16 bases lay in between. Germline V gene sequence: CDR1 MNHEY, CDR2 SMNVEV (reference sequence). CDR3 in DNA: TGTGCCAGCAGGAGGACAGCCCCTCGGCAAGAGACCCAGTACTTC. It translates to CASRRTAPRQETQYF.

This clonotype is deemed large. The rearrangement links TRBV12-3 or TRBV12-4 to TRBJ1-1, with D perhaps TRBD1 (6 bases). Trimming cost V 3 bases and J 4 bases, with 12 bases left between them. The CDR3 extends over 14 amino acids. CDR3 sequence reads: CASSLDGGGTEAFF. The CDR3 bases are TGTGCCAGCAGTTTGGACGGGGGCGGCACTGAAGCTTTCTTT.

This clonotype was found many times. The chain combines TRBV12-3 or TRBV12-4 with TRBJ1-1, with D perhaps TRBD1 (5 bases). The CDR3 length is 13 residues. Trimming cost V 6 bases and J 3 bases, with 11 bases left between them. The CDR3 DNA follows: TGTGCCAGCAGGCCAGAGGGGTACACTGAAGCTTTCTTT. Translated: CASRPEGYTEAFF.

This clonotype has ten or more counts. The CDR3 DNA reads TGTGCCACCAGCCCTACCGGCCGGTCCTACGAGCAGTACTTC. Protein: CATSPTGRSYEQYF. V usage is TRBV15 and J usage is TRBJ2-7; D unresolved. The germline V gene has CDR1 LNHNV and CDR2 YYDKDF (reference sequence). The CDR3 runs 14 residues. V was shortened by 5 bases and J by 1 base, with 12 bases between the two germline ends.

Comments on this clonotype: One base away lies a much larger clone, so this may be a sequencing read error. This chain joins TRBV20-1 and TRBJ2-3; maybe TRBD2 (5 bases). Germline CDR1 DFQATT, CDR2 SNEGSKA (reference sequence). CDR3 length equals 11 residues. CDR3 sequence (DNA): TGCAGTGCTAGAGGTCGGGATACGCGGTATTTT. Residues: CSARGRDTRYF.

A single count supports this clonotype. This could be a read error, since a much larger clone is one nucleotide away. V and J are TRBV28 and TRBJ2-7; a weak D match, TRBD2 (5 bases). Germline assignment: CDR1 MDHEN and CDR2 SYDVKM. The CDR3 is made up of 17 amino acids. The CDR3 DNA sequence: TGTGCCGGCAGCCATCCGACTACGTCATCGCGAGAATACGAGCAGTACTTC. Encoded protein: CAGSHPTTSSREYEQYF.

This clonotype has only a few counts. The rearrangement links TRBV18 to TRBJ2-4; possibly TRBD1 for D (6 bases). This CDR3 is built from 16 residues. The V end was cut by 1 base, the J end by 4 bases, with 14 bases between. From germline, CDR1 is KGHSH and CDR2 LQKENI. In DNA, the CDR3 is TGTGCCAGCTCACCACGAGCGGCAGGGGAAAAAAACATTCAGTACTTC. Residues: CASSPRAAGEKNIQYF.

The table lists this clonotype with a few counts. In DNA, the CDR3 is TGCAGTGCTAGGGACCCCCGGACTAGCGGGGGGTACACAGATACGCAGTATTTT. Protein sequence: CSARDPRTSGGYTDTQYF. The genes are TRBV20-1 and TRBJ2-3, with 14 nucleotides matching TRBD2. This CDR3 is built from 18 residues. Germline CDR1 and CDR2: DFQATT and SNEGSKA (reference sequence). After removal of 3 bases from V and 2 bases from J, the junction contained 10 bases not matched to a gene.

In the case of this clonotype: Given a much more abundant clone one base away, this may be a read error. The chain joins TRBV7-9 to TRBJ2-1; 8 bases are shared with TRBD2. In germline, CDR1 is SEHNR, CDR2 FQNEAQ (reference sequence). The ends lost 2 bases at V and 10 bases at J; junction bases unmatched: 10. The CDR3 is 15 amino acids. The CDR3 nucleotides read TGTGCCAGCAGCTTAATAAGCGGCTCTAGCGGGGAGCAGTTCTTC. Amino acid sequence: CASSLISGSSGEQFF.

This clonotype was seen at least ten times. CDR3: CASSTAGTGNGYTF. CDR3 DNA sequence: TGTGCCAGCAGCACGGCCGGGACAGGGAATGGCTACACCTTC. The chain combines TRBV7-2 with TRBJ1-2, with 9 bases lining up with TRBD1. Losses at the gene ends were 5 bases for V and 6 bases for J; bases not matched to a gene: 7. The CDR3 runs to 14 residues. Germline V gene sequence: CDR1 SGHTA, CDR2 FQGNSA.